This record covers a single TCR beta chain. This record belongs to a study of Graves' ophthalmopathy and Graves' hyperthyroidism. Germline lookup yields CDR1 MNHEY and CDR2 SVGAGI. The V gene lost 7 bases and the J gene lost 10 bases, with 34 bases spanning the gap. The CDR3 loop spans 18 amino acids. The sequenced template was RNA, covering the TCR beta CDR3 region. RT-PCR with HTBI primers came first, then second-round multiplex PCR. TCRdb used MiXCR to reprocess the multiplex PCR reads, holding one entry per CDR3 protein. The profile shows around 1.1 million distinct CDR3 sequences, approximately 35% of them singletons.

The source material was peripheral blood or thyroid tissue (not recorded which). This sequence was found in an adult man with Graves' hyperthyroidism. This chain links TRBV6-5 with TRBJ1-1; D perhaps matches TRBD1 (6 bases). In nucleotides, the CDR3 is TGTGCCAGCACTTTAAGAGGCTCCGGGACACCTTCGCGGTGGGGAGCTTTCTTT. Its protein is CASTLRGSGTPSRWGAFF.